This TCR beta chain was retrieved from a study of OX40 agonist ivuxolimab in advanced cancers. The wider study: Enrollees could have had prior anti-PD-1, anti-PD-L1 or anti-CTLA-4 therapy, which around 43% had received. There were three patients with partial responses, one having hepatocellular carcinoma and two cutaneous melanoma. Overall study findings and caveats: Those patients achieving a partial response at 0.1-3.0 mg/kg showed among the lowest clonal expansion. A proportion of nonresponders additionally exhibited low normalized T-cell clonal expansion.

Regarding this clone: What it binds is not known.

Produced via immunoSEQ multiplex PCR; TCRdb's table is partial and in-frame only. The sample lists about 20,000 clones, over 80% occurring once. Germline V CDR1 and CDR2: SEHNR, FQNEAQ (reference sequence). CDR3 size: 13 residues. V lost 3 bases and J 8 bases, leaving 11 bases between the germline ends. The sequence came from an adult with an advanced solid tumor such as melanoma, head and neck, liver or kidney cancer. The sequencing used CD4+ or CD8+ T cells sorted from blood, collected in a trial of the OX40 agonist ivuxolimab. The V call is TRBV7-9, the J call TRBJ2-1; no definite D call. This CDR3 is CASSLMGFDEQFF. CDR3 nucleotide sequence: TGTGCCAGCAGCTTGATGGGGTTCGATGAGCAGTTCTTC. The full variable domain, its missing parts supplied by reference TRBV7-9 and TRBJ2-1, is DTGVSQNPRHKITKRGQNVTFRCDPISEHNRLYWYRQTLGQGPEFLTYFQNEAQLEKSRLLSDRFSAERPKGSFSTLEIQRTEQGDSAMYLCASSLMGFDEQFFGPGTRLTVL.